The 12 T cell receptor beta chains in this list originate from one sample, sequenced in a study of OX40 agonist ivuxolimab in advanced cancers. Assay: immunoSEQ multiplex PCR; the TCRdb copy retains only in-frame clones and omits some. The table includes fewer than 25,000 clones, roughly four fifths detected once. Sample: CD4+ or CD8+ T cells sorted from blood, taken in a trial of the OX40 agonist ivuxolimab. The source is an adult with an advanced solid tumor such as melanoma, head and neck, liver or kidney cancer.

The chain links TRBV28 to TRBJ1-2; D unclear. Germline CDR1 and CDR2: MDHEN and SYDVKM. Trimming took 6 bases from V and 4 from J, leaving 12 bases between them. This CDR3 is built from 13 residues. The CDR3 loop is CASRDLLSYGYTF. In DNA, the CDR3 is TGTGCCAGCAGGGACCTTCTTTCCTATGGCTACACCTTC.

V gene TRBV7-3 combines with J gene TRBJ2-5; the D is unclear. The CDR3 length is 12 residues. CDR1 and CDR2 (germline): SGHTA, FQGTGA. V was shortened by 3 bases and J by 5 bases, with 7 bases between the two germline ends. The CDR3 DNA sequence: TGTGCCAGCAGCTTTGACGGGGAGACCCAGTACTTC. This gives the protein CASSFDGETQYF.

In regard to this clone: The junction differs from germline at one of its ends, possibly a read error. The chain joins TRBV7-7 to TRBJ2-1, with 9 bases identical to TRBD2. This CDR3 contains 18 residues. Germline V gene sequence: CDR1 SSHAT, CDR2 FNYEAQ (reference sequence). The CDR3 DNA is TGTGCTAGCAGCCCAGGACGGCTAGCGGGAAGCTCCTACAATGAGCAGTTCTTC. It codes for CASSPGRLAGSSYNEQFF.

The chain recombines TRBV19 with TRBJ1-1; D is unclear. Trimming removed 3 bases from V and 4 bases from J, with 12 bases in between. CDR1 is LNHDA, CDR2 SQIVND, per germline (reference sequence). The CDR3 is 14 residues long. The CDR3 coding sequence is TGTGCCAGTAGTATCGGGCGGGCGGGCACTGAAGCTTTCTTT. This encodes CASSIGRAGTEAFF.

This clone was found a few times. This rearrangement joins TRBV2 to TRBJ1-2; unclear D gene. The CDR3 has 15 amino acids. The germline gives CDR1 SNHLY, CDR2 FYNNEI. Trimming removed 2 bases at V and 2 bases at J, with 12 bases between. The CDR3 region is CASSEWLPSNYGYTF. CDR3 DNA: TGTGCCAGCAGTGAATGGCTTCCATCCAACTATGGCTACACCTTC.

Concerning this clone: Other DNA variants within this sample encode the same CDR3. The chain is built from TRBV4-1 and TRBJ2-7; 8 bases line up with TRBD1. The CDR3 is 14 residues long. Germline V lookup: CDR1 MGHRA, CDR2 YSYEKL. After removal of 0 bases from V and 4 bases from J, the junction contained 2 bases not matched to a gene. This CDR3 is CASSQETGGYEQYF. DNA of the CDR3: TGCGCCAGCAGCCAAGAAACAGGGGGATACGAGCAGTACTTC.

The J gene is TRBJ1-6, the V gene TRBV11-2, with TRBD1 as a possible D gene (5 bases). This CDR3 is 17 amino acids long. The V end lost 1 base, the J end lost 4 bases, and 14 bases lay between the germline ends. Germline values: CDR1 SGHAT, CDR2 FQNNGV. The CDR3 coding sequence is TGTGCCAGCAGCTTAGTACCGACGAGGGGTTATAATTCACCCCTCCACTTT. Residues: CASSLVPTRGYNSPLHF.

Relative to its sample, this clone is medium-sized (0.01 to 0.1%). The rearrangement uses TRBV5-6 and TRBJ1-5, with 7 bases that match TRBD1. This CDR3 is 16 amino acids long. Germline V gene sequence: CDR1 SGHDT, CDR2 YYEEEE. J was trimmed by 7 bases and V by 0 bases; bases with no gene match: 10. The CDR3 coding sequence is TGTGCCAGCAGCTTGGCCGAGACAGGGTCTTACCAGCCCCAGCATTTT. It encodes CASSLAETGSYQPQHF.

The V and J genes are TRBV2 and TRBJ2-7; 9 bases are a match to TRBD1. Unmatched junction bases numbered 9, after V lost 6 bases and J lost 3 bases. The length of the CDR3 is 15 residues. Germline lookup yields CDR1 SNHLY and CDR2 FYNNEI. As DNA, the CDR3 is TGTGCCAGCAGCCCTGGGACAGGGCTCTTCTACGAGCAGTACTTC. As protein: CASSPGTGLFYEQYF.

The rearrangement links TRBV5-4 to TRBJ2-6; 7 nucleotides match TRBD1. Germline CDR1 reads SGHNT; CDR2 reads YYREEE (reference sequence). The V and J ends lost 3 bases and 2 bases, in that order; junction bases with no gene match: 8. The CDR3 runs 17 residues. The CDR3 reads CASSWNNRGAGANVLTF. The DNA for the CDR3 is TGTGCCAGCAGCTGGAACAACAGGGGAGCTGGGGCCAACGTCCTGACTTTC.

The chain couples TRBV11-2 to TRBJ2-5; D unresolved. Trimming stripped 1 base from V and 5 bases from J, with 11 bases between. In germline, CDR1 is SGHAT, CDR2 FQNNGV. The CDR3 sequence is 14 residues long. The CDR3, as DNA: TGTGCCAGCAGCTTAGTCGGTAGCCGGGAGACCCAGTACTTC. This gives the protein CASSLVGSRETQYF.

The chain has TRBV7-8 and TRBJ2-1; D call uncertain. The germline gives CDR1 SGHVS, CDR2 FQNEAQ. The length of the CDR3 is 12 residues. The germline V and J ends were trimmed by 0 bases and 8 bases, with 5 bases remaining between them. CDR3 bases: TGTGCCAGCAGCTTAGCGAGTCATGAGCAGTTCTTC. Translated, it gives CASSLASHEQFF.